This entry lists 8 T cell receptor beta chains sequenced from one sample in a study of T-cell memory formation after mild COVID-19. TCRdb ran MiXCR on the 5' RACE reads and lists one entry per CDR3 protein. The profile shows roughly 70,000 distinct CDR3 sequences, roughly a sixth of them singletons. Sequencing used PBMCs or a T cell subset sorted from them (not recorded which). The origin of the receptors is an adult woman who had mild COVID-19 (a few samples of this study predate the infection). Cell type and time point are not known.

V and J are TRBV12-3 or TRBV12-4 and TRBJ2-1; 10 nucleotides match TRBD2. Germline trimming cut 7 bases from V and 6 bases from J; bases unmatched to any gene: 9. The CDR3 loop spans 15 amino acids. The CDR3 sequence: CASTPGTSEVNEQFF. The CDR3 DNA sequence: TGTGCCAGCACCCCCGGGACTAGCGAAGTCAATGAGCAGTTCTTC.

This clonotype appeared a few times. This rearrangement joins TRBV29-1 to TRBJ1-1; TRBD1 agrees at 12 bases. From germline, CDR1 is SQVTM and CDR2 ANQGSEA. V lost 6 bases and J lost 3; bases outside the gene matches: 2. The CDR3 loop spans 13 amino acids. CDR3 bases: TGCAGCGTAGGGACAGGGGGCTACACTGAAGCTTTCTTT. Protein sequence: CSVGTGGYTEAFF.

V is TRBV24-1 and J is TRBJ2-6; 8 bases fit TRBD1. This CDR3 region has 16 residues. In germline, CDR1 is KGHDR, CDR2 SFDVKD. V lost 10 bases to trimming and J lost 1 base; unmatched junction nucleotides: 8. The CDR3 reads CATGQGSKSGANVLTF. The CDR3 DNA reads TGTGCCACTGGACAGGGCTCAAAGTCTGGGGCCAACGTCCTGACTTTC.

This chain connects TRBV12-3 or TRBV12-4 to TRBJ1-5; D may be TRBD1 (5 bases). This CDR3 spans 17 amino acids. The germline V and J ends were trimmed by 2 bases and 2 bases, with 16 bases remaining between them. The CDR3 region has the DNA TGTGCCAGCAGTTTAATTTCGGGGGGACTTGGCAATCAGCCCCAGCATTTT. It encodes CASSLISGGLGNQPQHF.

This clonotype occurred a few times. The chain links TRBV13 to TRBJ1-2; no definite D call. The germline gives CDR1 PRHDT, CDR2 FYEKMQ (reference sequence). CDR3 size: 11 residues. Trimming pared 5 bases from V and 6 bases from J, leaving 7 bases between. The CDR3 nucleotides read TGTGCCAGCAGCCGCGGGGATGGCTACACCTTC. Its protein is CASSRGDGYTF.

This clonotype has only a few counts. The gene calls are TRBV2 and TRBJ2-7, with unresolved D. This CDR3 is 9 amino acids long. Germline values: CDR1 SNHLY, CDR2 FYNNEI. V was pared by 4 bases and J by 10 bases, with 5 bases between. The DNA for the CDR3 is TGTGCCAGCAGTGCCAACCAGTACTTC. Its translation: CASSANQYF.

This sequence joins TRBV9 and TRBJ2-7, with a tentative D call TRBD2 (6 bases). The CDR3 runs 17 residues. Trimming stripped 4 bases from V and 2 bases from J, with 22 bases between. The germline V gene has CDR1 SGDLS and CDR2 YYNGEE. The CDR3 reads CASSLTPRPSDTYEQYF. The CDR3 region has the DNA TGTGCCAGCAGCTTAACACCCCGGCCTAGCGATACCTACGAGCAGTACTTC. The full variable domain, its missing parts supplied by reference TRBV9 and TRBJ2-7, is DSGVTQTPKHLITATGQRVTLRCSPRSGDLSVYWYQQSLDQGLQFLIQYYNGEERAKGNILERFSAQQFPDLHSELNLSSLELGDSALYFCASSLTPRPSDTYEQYFGPGTRLTVT.

The J gene is TRBJ2-7, the V gene TRBV7-9; D gene uncertain. The CDR3 runs to 12 residues. Trimming took 4 bases from V and 2 from J, leaving 6 bases between them. CDR1 is SEHNR and CDR2 is FQNEAQ in the germline V gene (reference sequence). The CDR3 loop is CASSSAAYEQYF. The CDR3 DNA reads as TGTGCCAGCAGCTCGGCGGCCTACGAGCAGTACTTC.